This T cell receptor beta chain was identified during a study of blood T cells in healthy people across ages. Regarding the study as a whole: Relative to aged donors, long-lived donors carried more naive CD4+ cells and displayed higher diversity. Age advanced and TCR beta diversity per million T cells fell, roughly linearly. PBMCs were not sorted, which prevented a conclusive comparison of naive versus antigen-experienced cells.

A second PCR, run for about 6 to 11 cycles, used a sample-barcoded 5' primer plus a J-beta primer mix. Every cDNA molecule carried a tag from a template-switch adaptor bearing 12 random nucleotides. TCRdb re-derived calls from the 5' RACE reads in MiXCR, one entry per CDR3 protein. Seen here are 1.5 million to 2 million distinct CDR3 sequences, roughly 50% observed once, and the top ten hold approximately 2.1%. In germline, CDR1 is MNHEY, CDR2 SMNVEV (reference sequence). V gave up 1 base and J gave up 7 bases, with 10 bases separating them. The CDR3 consists of 13 residues. This clonotype was seen just once. As yet, its antigen is unknown.

This receptor was taken from a woman between 40 and 55 years old in good health. The chain combines TRBV27 with TRBJ2-5; D might be TRBD2 (7 bases). The sequenced sample was blood. The CDR3 nucleotides are TGTGCCAGCAGTTTATGGGAGGGGGGGACCCAGTACTTC. Its translation is CASSLWEGGTQYF.